The next 3 T cell receptor beta chains were all read from a single sample in a study of monozygotic twins with inflammatory bowel disease (dated by TCRdb to the late 2010s). The method was 5' RACE. Sequencing instrument: Illumina HiSeq 2500. TCRdb reprocessed the reads, and each CDR3 protein sequence is entered once, without DNA. The sample table includes under 350,000 distinct CDR3 sequences. The ten largest clones represent about 5% of the sample. The sequencing input was blood. Receptors were obtained from a human donor with ulcerative colitis or Crohn's disease, or a healthy co-twin of an affected twin (not recorded which).

The genes are TRBV7-2 and TRBJ1-6; the D call from TCRdb, TRBD1, cannot be confirmed without DNA. The CDR3 length is 15 residues. The V gene's germline CDR1 is SGHTA and CDR2 FQGNSA. This CDR3 is CASSGTGVFNSPLHF.

The chain recombines TRBV20-1 with TRBJ2-1; without DNA, the TCRdb call of TRBD2 cannot be checked. CDR1 is DFQATT, CDR2 SNEGSKA, per germline (reference sequence). This CDR3 comprises 15 residues. The CDR3 here is CSARGTSGQYNEQFF.

This chain connects TRBV4-3 to TRBJ1-1. The CDR3 is made up of 16 amino acids. Germline assignment: CDR1 LGHNA and CDR2 YSLEER. CDR3 sequence reads: CASSQDLAASNTEAFF.